The 9 T cell receptor beta chains presented below share a single source sample, sequenced in a study of post-analysis software for immune sequencing data. General study findings and limits: The five TRBV segments detected at higher frequency in patients than in controls included TRBV5-6, TRBV5-1 and TRBV20-1.

Every TCR beta cDNA library bore unique molecular identifiers. MiXCR, run by TCRdb on the PCR reads, gives a single entry per CDR3 protein. This table holds some 450,000 distinct CDR3 sequences, approximately 45% found once. No antigen has been assigned to these receptors. Source material: blood. Receptor source: a girl aged 10 to 17 with multiple sclerosis.

This clonotype occurred many times. The V and J genes are TRBV28 and TRBJ2-7; the D gene is possibly TRBD2 (5 bases). With 4 bases removed from V and 4 bases from J, the gap between germline ends came to 14 bases. The CDR3 loop spans 14 amino acids. Germline CDR1 reads MDHEN; CDR2 reads SYDVKM. The CDR3 loop is CASSSLGRGYEQYF. CDR3 nucleotides: TGTGCCAGCAGTTCCCTGGGCCGAGGGTACGAGCAGTACTTC.

Concerning this clonotype itself: One junction end disagrees with the germline gene, perhaps due to a read error. The V call is TRBV28, the J call TRBJ2-5; a weak D match, TRBD2 (5 bases). The assigned J gene may be wrong: the sequence end matches TRBJ2-7 better. The CDR3 is 13 amino acids. CDR1 and CDR2 from the germline V gene are MDHEN and SYDVKM. The CDR3 loop reads CAGRIRGVYEQYF. CDR3 nucleotide sequence: TGTGCCGGCAGAATCCGGGGAGTCTACGAGCAGTACTTC.

This clonotype was found once. The V call is TRBV7-2, the J call TRBJ2-6; D might be TRBD2 (5 bases). CDR1 and CDR2 from the germline V gene are SGHTA and FQGNSA. The V gene lost 3 bases and the J gene lost 5 bases, with 11 bases spanning the gap. This CDR3 contains 15 residues. CDR3 in amino acids: CASSLAVGRANVLTF. The CDR3 DNA is TGTGCCAGCAGCTTGGCGGTCGGGAGGGCCAACGTCCTGACTTTC.

The CDR3 loop reads CSARGGEGGVGAGYTF. CDR3 DNA: TGCAGTGCTAGAGGGGGGGAGGGAGGAGTTGGAGCAGGCTACACCTTC. This chain uses TRBV20-1 with TRBJ1-2; D may be TRBD1 (5 bases). This CDR3 is built from 16 residues. Germline-derived CDR1 and CDR2 are DFQATT and SNEGSKA (reference sequence). Trimming shortened V by 1 base and J by 8 bases, and 23 bases separated the two germline ends.

This chain links TRBV9 with TRBJ2-1, with 10 bases aligning to TRBD2. CDR1 is SGDLS, CDR2 YYNGEE, per germline. With V trimmed by 3 bases and J by 4 bases, 7 bases remained unmatched. This CDR3 has 16 residues. CDR3 sequence (DNA): TGTGCCAGCAGCGCCTCCAGCGGGAGGGCATACAATGAGCAGTTCTTC. This encodes CASSASSGRAYNEQFF.

The chain is built from TRBV12-3 or TRBV12-4 and TRBJ2-5; tentatively, D is TRBD2 (6 bases). Judging by the DNA end, TRBJ2-7 fits better; the J call may be wrong. This CDR3 region has 13 residues. CDR3 in DNA: TGTGCCAGCACAACCGACGGGGGAGACGAGCAGTACTTC. This gives the protein CASTTDGGDEQYF.

This chain links TRBV6-5 with TRBJ2-7; 9 nucleotides match TRBD1. This CDR3 has 15 residues. Trimming removed 5 bases from V and 3 bases from J; junction bases left unmatched: 8. Germline CDR1 is MNHEY and CDR2 is SVGAGI. The CDR3 bases are TGTGCCAGCAGTCGCCGTCCGGGACAGGGCTACGAGCAGTACTTC. Translating gives CASSRRPGQGYEQYF.

CDR3 DNA: TGTGCCAGCAGCCGAGCACTAGCGACTAGCACAGATACGCAGTATTTT. This codes for CASSRALATSTDTQYF. The chain joins TRBV27 to TRBJ2-3; 7 bases are shared with TRBD2. J lost 0 bases, V lost 6 bases, and 9 bases had no gene match. Germline V CDR1 and CDR2: MNHEY, SMNVEV (reference sequence). The CDR3 runs to 16 residues.

The CDR3 region is CASSFRGELAGLEQFF. The CDR3 DNA reads as TGTGCCAGCAGTTTTCGTGGGGAACTAGCGGGCTTAGAGCAGTTCTTC. The V and J genes are TRBV27 and TRBJ2-1; 9 bases agree with TRBD2. Trimming cost V 3 bases and J 10 bases; bases outside gene matches: 13. In germline, CDR1 is MNHEY, CDR2 SMNVEV (reference sequence). The CDR3 length is 16 residues.